Presented here are 3 T cell receptor beta chains from one specimen sequenced in a study of T cell repertoires in cytomegalovirus infection. These TCRs' antigens remain unknown. MiXCR, run by TCRdb on the reads, gives a single entry per CDR3 protein. Of some 350,000 distinct CDR3 sequences detected, 34% appear once; the ten largest clones hold roughly 13%. Specimen: cultured PBMCs, collected from culture after CMV antigen stimulation. The receptors derive from a human donor in good health (CMV status not recorded). Some clones in this sample may be carry-over from other donors' samples.

CDR3 residues: CASNPLGTSGDNEQFF. The CDR3 DNA reads as TGTGCCAGCAACCCTCTTGGGACTAGCGGAGACAATGAGCAGTTCTTC. The chain combines TRBV6-5 with TRBJ2-1; 11 nucleotides line up with TRBD2. The CDR3 runs to 16 residues. Germline V lookup: CDR1 MNHEY, CDR2 SVGAGI. V trimming: 7 bases; J trimming: 5 bases; junction bases outside the gene matches: 10.

This clonotype came up a few times. The chain combines TRBV7-2 with TRBJ2-1; tentatively, D is TRBD2 (5 bases). Trimming removed 6 bases at V and 3 bases at J, with 9 bases between. The germline V gene has CDR1 SGHTA and CDR2 FQGNSA. The CDR3 is 13 residues long. CDR3: CASRGSVYNEQFF. CDR3 nucleotides: TGTGCCAGCAGGGGGAGTGTCTACAATGAGCAGTTCTTC.

The rearrangement joins TRBV20-1 to TRBJ2-4; unclear D gene. Between the trimmed V and J ends, which lost 1 base and 6 bases, there was a span of 7 bases. The V gene's germline CDR1 is DFQATT and CDR2 SNEGSKA (reference sequence). The CDR3 runs 12 residues. CDR3 in DNA: TGCAGTGCTAGAGGGGCCCCAAACATTCAGTACTTC. Residues: CSARGAPNIQYF.